This TCR beta chain was identified during a study of T cells in narcolepsy. Study at large: Donors had narcolepsy type 1 or type 2, or were healthy controls. Regarding the study as a whole: Autoreactive clone sequences were missing from some blood memory CD4+ repertoires. Autoreactive HCRT-specific and TRIB2-specific clonotypes were marked in same-patient CSF-versus-blood CD4+ comparisons. Autoreactive clonotypes reportedly recurred in blood of same and different patients, not controls.

Libraries were prepared by immunoSEQ multiplex PCR; TCRdb keeps only in-frame clonotypes and omits some of them. The sample has tens of thousands of clones, about nine tenths seen once. Only a few counts were recorded for this clone. Antigen: not known. This specimen includes other DNA sequences encoding the same CDR3. The TCR comes from a human donor with narcolepsy. The sample consisted of CD45RA- memory CD4+ T cells from PBMCs.

CDR3: CASGLASGGPGTQYF. The CDR3 coding sequence is TGTGCTAGTGGTTTGGCTAGCGGGGGGCCGGGGACCCAGTACTTC. The chain employs TRBV12-5 and TRBJ2-5; 11 nucleotides line up with TRBD2. Germline V CDR1 and CDR2: LGHNT, FRNRAP. The CDR3 loop spans 15 amino acids. V shed 1 base and J 7 bases; nucleotides not matched to a gene: 5.